Following are 14 T cell receptor beta chains from one sample sequenced in a study of blood T cell repertoires in COVID-19. Sequencing was performed with immunoSEQ multiplex PCR; in TCRdb, only in-frame clones are kept and a portion is missing. The table has 150,000 to 180,000 clones, roughly nine tenths seen once. Sample: peripheral blood. Every receptor here comes from a man in his forties or fifties with acute or convalescent COVID-19.

The rearrangement links TRBV28 to TRBJ1-1; no definite D call. This CDR3 region has 12 residues. Per the germline V gene, CDR1 is MDHEN and CDR2 is SYDVKM. Trimming took 5 bases from V and 4 from J, leaving 8 bases between them. CDR3 residues: CASSTSSTEAFF. The CDR3, as DNA: TGTGCCAGCAGTACGAGTAGCACTGAAGCTTTCTTT.

The rearrangement uses TRBV7-8 and TRBJ2-6, with TRBD1 identical over 7 bases. The V segment lost 1 base and the J segment 3 bases; nucleotides outside the gene matches: 6. This CDR3 has 17 amino acids. Per germline, CDR1 SGHVS and CDR2 FQNEAQ. The CDR3 region has the DNA TGTGCCAGCAGCTTAGACAGGGGATCGTATGGGGCCAACGTCCTGACTTTC. Its protein product is CASSLDRGSYGANVLTF. Looking up the rest from reference TRBV7-8 and TRBJ2-6 gives the full variable domain: GAGVSQSPRYKVAKRGQDVALRCDPISGHVSLFWYQQALGQGPEFLTYFQNEAQLDKSGLPSDRFFAERPEGSVSTLKIQRTQQEDSAVYLCASSLDRGSYGANVLTFGAGSRLTVL.

J is TRBJ2-7 and V is TRBV27; 8 bases align to TRBD1. CDR3 length: 14 residues. From germline, CDR1 is MNHEY and CDR2 SMNVEV (reference sequence). The ends lost 6 bases at V and 0 bases at J; junction bases unmatched: 4. The DNA for the CDR3 is TGTGCCAGCAGCCAGGGGGCGGGCTCCTACGAGCAGTACTTC. Amino acid sequence: CASSQGAGSYEQYF.

This chain's CDR3 is CASSRDSPNGELFF. CDR3 bases: TGTGCCAGCAGCCGGGACTCCCCGAACGGGGAGCTGTTTTTT. The chain couples TRBV7-9 to TRBJ2-2, with a weak D call TRBD2 (6 bases). This CDR3 has 14 amino acids. The germline V gene encodes CDR1 SEHNR and CDR2 FQNEAQ (reference sequence). V gave up 5 bases and J gave up 7 bases, with 14 bases separating them.

The chain carries TRBV30 and TRBJ2-5; D gene unclear. Germline values: CDR1 GTSNPN, CDR2 SVGIG (reference sequence). V dropped 0 bases and J dropped 7 bases, with 12 bases sitting between them. This CDR3 is 13 amino acids long. The CDR3, as DNA: TGTGCCTGGAGTGTACGAGCTCCGGGGACCCAGTACTTC. Its protein product is CAWSVRAPGTQYF.

The chain joins TRBV7-2 to TRBJ1-4; 7 bases line up with TRBD1. V shed 4 bases and J 9 bases; nucleotides not matched to a gene: 8. Per the germline V gene, CDR1 is SGHTA and CDR2 is FQGNSA. The CDR3 extends over 14 amino acids. The CDR3 sequence: CASSSTGLLQKLFF. The CDR3 DNA follows: TGTGCCAGCAGCTCGACAGGGCTACTTCAAAAACTGTTTTTT.

In DNA form, the CDR3 reads TGTGCCAGTACCCTTCGAGGAGACAGGGACGCCTTGAGGGGGGCCAACGTCCTGACTTTC. Its protein product is CASTLRGDRDALRGANVLTF. This sequence joins TRBV19 and TRBJ2-6; 7 bases align to TRBD1. The V gene's germline CDR1 is LNHDA and CDR2 SQIVND (reference sequence). The CDR3 is made up of 20 amino acids. Trimming took 7 bases from V and 4 from J; bases not matched to a gene: 22.

The chain couples TRBV19 to TRBJ1-5; 9 positions agree with TRBD1. The V gene's germline CDR1 is LNHDA and CDR2 SQIVND (reference sequence). CDR3 length: 17 amino acids. Trimming cost V 4 bases and J 5 bases; bases outside gene matches: 12. The CDR3 DNA reads TGTGCCAGTAGTACACCGGGACAGGGTCTTACTCATCAGCCCCAGCATTTT. Translated: CASSTPGQGLTHQPQHF.

This clone was recorded once. The chain has TRBV3-1 (or the pseudogene TRBV3-2) and TRBJ1-1; a possible D gene is TRBD1 (5 bases). The CDR3 runs 11 residues. The germline CDR1 and CDR2 sequences are LGHDT and YNNKEL (reference sequence). The V and J ends lost 3 bases and 7 bases respectively, with 6 bases between them. CDR3 sequence reads: CASSHDSEAFF. CDR3 DNA: TGTGCCAGCAGCCATGACAGTGAAGCTTTCTTT.

The CDR3 DNA reads TGTGCCAGCAGCGCGCCCACAGGGGGCGATTTCAATGAGCAGTTCTTC. Amino acid sequence: CASSAPTGGDFNEQFF. The V gene is TRBV28, the J gene TRBJ2-1; TRBD1 agrees at 9 bases. J lost 6 bases, V lost 6 bases, and 12 bases had no gene match. CDR1 and CDR2 from the germline V gene are MDHEN and SYDVKM. The CDR3 has 16 amino acids.

As DNA, the CDR3 is TGTGCCAGCAGCCCAGGACTAGCGGGGCGGAATGAGCAGTTCTTC. Translation gives CASSPGLAGRNEQFF. The chain couples TRBV7-3 to TRBJ2-1; TRBD2 agrees at 12 bases. V dropped 5 bases and J dropped 7; count of bases not matched to a gene: 6. The CDR3 extends over 15 amino acids. Germline V gene data show CDR1 as SGHTA and CDR2 as FQGTGA.

V gene TRBV14 combines with J gene TRBJ2-1, with a weak D call TRBD2 (6 bases). Per the germline V gene, CDR1 is SGHDN and CDR2 is FVKESK. V gave up 4 bases and J gave up 3 bases, with 16 bases separating them. CDR3 size: 16 residues. The CDR3 is CASSLRGPGGYNEQFF. For the CDR3, the DNA is TGTGCCAGCAGCCTGCGCGGGCCCGGGGGCTACAATGAGCAGTTCTTC.

The CDR3 nucleotides read TGTGCCAGCACCCGGACAGAATTAACCGGGGAGCTGTTTTTT. It specifies CASTRTELTGELFF. This chain uses TRBV7-8 with TRBJ2-2; D possibly corresponds to TRBD1 (6 bases). The germline CDR1 and CDR2 sequences are SGHVS and FQNEAQ. This CDR3 contains 14 residues. V dropped 7 bases and J dropped 5 bases, with 14 bases sitting between them. Full variable domain (outside the CDR3, taken from reference TRBV7-8 and TRBJ2-2): GAGVSQSPRYKVAKRGQDVALRCDPISGHVSLFWYQQALGQGPEFLTYFQNEAQLDKSGLPSDRFFAERPEGSVSTLKIQRTQQEDSAVYLCASTRTELTGELFFGEGSRLTVL.

This chain uses TRBV6-6 with TRBJ1-1, with 9 bases fitting TRBD1. The germline gives CDR1 MNHNY, CDR2 SVGAGI (reference sequence). CDR3 size: 16 residues. V dropped 5 bases and J dropped 0; count of bases not matched to a gene: 7. The CDR3 loop reads CASSRGTGTLNTEAFF. CDR3 nucleotide sequence: TGTGCCAGCAGTAGGGGGACAGGGACCTTGAACACTGAAGCTTTCTTT.